The rows below give T cell receptor beta chains drawn from one sample of a study of shared clonotypes between healthy human individuals. Measured with immunoSEQ multiplex PCR; TCRdb has only the in-frame clones, and not every one. Seen here are about 1.5 million clones, 95% to 99% observed once, and the top ten hold roughly 0.42%. The source material was naive CD4+ T cells sorted from blood. These receptors were obtained from a man aged 25-45 years in good health. Each CDR3 is given with its conserved first and last residue. Fields, in order: J gene, D gene, clone size, V gene, CDR3 protein, CDR3 DNA. A D gene is named only where the DNA matches it firmly. Rows may omit the clone size; those that give it use once, few, many or a size class.

TRBJ2-7	NA	NA	TRBV10-3	CAISRTAYEQYF	TGTGCCATCAGTCGGACGGCCTACGAGCAGTACTTC
TRBJ2-7	NA	NA	TRBV18	CASSVGEEQYF	TGTGCCAGCTCAGTAGGTGAGGAGCAGTACTTC
TRBJ2-2	TRBD2	NA	TRBV9	CASSPKGGRDTGELFF	TGTGCCAGCAGCCCTAAGGGCGGGAGGGATACCGGGGAGCTGTTTTTT
TRBJ2-7	NA	NA	TRBV7-9	CASSLVSGSGVSYEQYF	TGTGCCAGCAGCTTAGTAAGCGGATCTGGGGTTTCCTACGAGCAGTACTTC
TRBJ2-7	TRBD1	few	TRBV2	CASRGDSYEQYF	TGTGCCAGCAGAGGGGACAGCTACGAGCAGTACTTC
TRBJ2-1	NA	NA	TRBV5-5	CASSFPAGSYNEQFF	TGTGCCAGCAGCTTTCCAGCGGGTTCCTACAATGAGCAGTTCTTC
TRBJ2-7	TRBD1	NA	TRBV5-1	CASSSDRVSYEQYF	TGCGCCAGCAGCTCGGACAGGGTCTCCTACGAGCAGTACTTC
TRBJ2-1	NA	NA	TRBV7-6	CASRPSSYNEQFF	TGTGCCAGCAGACCCAGCTCCTACAATGAGCAGTTCTTC
TRBJ1-5	NA	NA	TRBV7-9	CASSLGPNQPQHF	TGTGCCAGCAGTTTAGGGCCCAATCAGCCCCAGCATTTT
TRBJ2-1	TRBD2	once	TRBV7-8	CASSPRLAGRNEQFF	TGTGCCAGCAGCCCCCGACTAGCGGGACGGAATGAGCAGTTCTTC
TRBJ2-7	NA	NA	TRBV2	CASREGWQQTYEQYF	TGTGCCAGCAGGGAAGGTTGGCAGCAGACCTACGAGCAGTACTTC
TRBJ2-6	TRBD1	once	TRBV18	CASSPKRTGDSGANVLTF	TGTGCCAGCTCACCGAAACGGACAGGGGACTCTGGGGCCAACGTCCTGACTTTC
TRBJ2-5	TRBD1	NA	TRBV5-4	CASSGRDSGETQYF	TGTGCCAGCAGCGGACGGGACAGCGGAGAGACCCAGTACTTC
TRBJ1-5	NA	NA	TRBV19	CASSILGQGGQPQHF	TGTGCCAGTAGTATTCTGGGGCAGGGAGGACAGCCCCAGCATTTT
TRBJ1-1	NA	NA	TRBV12-5	CASGSTQANTEAFF	TGTGCTAGTGGTTCGACCCAGGCAAACACTGAAGCTTTCTTT
TRBJ1-2	TRBD1	NA	TRBV5-8	CASSLDRGNGYTF	TGTGCCAGCAGCTTGGACAGGGGGAATGGCTACACCTTC
TRBJ1-1	NA	NA	TRBV28	CASSLAGGPTEAFF	TGTGCCAGCAGTTTAGCGGGGGGTCCCACTGAAGCTTTCTTT